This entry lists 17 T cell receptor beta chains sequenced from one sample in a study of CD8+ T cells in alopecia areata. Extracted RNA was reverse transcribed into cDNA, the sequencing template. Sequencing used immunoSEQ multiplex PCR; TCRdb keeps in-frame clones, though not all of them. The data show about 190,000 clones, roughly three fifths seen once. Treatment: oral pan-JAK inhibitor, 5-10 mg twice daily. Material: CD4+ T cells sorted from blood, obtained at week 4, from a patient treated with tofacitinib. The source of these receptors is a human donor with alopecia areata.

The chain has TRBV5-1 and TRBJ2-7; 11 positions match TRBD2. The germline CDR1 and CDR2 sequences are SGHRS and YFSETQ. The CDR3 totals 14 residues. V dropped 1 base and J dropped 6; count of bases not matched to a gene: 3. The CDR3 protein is CASSLQGTSGEQYF. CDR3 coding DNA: TGCGCCAGCAGCTTGCAGGGGACTAGCGGCGAGCAGTACTTC. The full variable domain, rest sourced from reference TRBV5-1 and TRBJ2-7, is KAGVTQTPRYLIKTRGQQVTLSCSPISGHRSVSWYQQTPGQGLQFLFEYFSETQRNKGNFPGRFSGRQFSNSRSEMNVSTLELGDSALYLCASSLQGTSGEQYFGPGTRLTVT.

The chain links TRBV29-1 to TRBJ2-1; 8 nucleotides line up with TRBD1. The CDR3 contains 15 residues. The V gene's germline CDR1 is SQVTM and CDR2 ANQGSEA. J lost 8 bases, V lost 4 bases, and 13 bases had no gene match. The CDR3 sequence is CSVGSGLGRGHEQFF. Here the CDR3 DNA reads TGCAGCGTTGGGTCTGGTTTGGGCAGGGGGCATGAGCAGTTCTTC.

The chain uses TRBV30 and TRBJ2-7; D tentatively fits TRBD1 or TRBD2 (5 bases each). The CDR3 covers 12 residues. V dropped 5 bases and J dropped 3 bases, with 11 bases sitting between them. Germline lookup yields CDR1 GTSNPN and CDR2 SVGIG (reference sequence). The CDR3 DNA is TGTGCCTGGGGGGGAGACCACTACGAGCAGTACTTC. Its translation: CAWGGDHYEQYF. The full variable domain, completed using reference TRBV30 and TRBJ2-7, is SQTIHQWPATLVQPVGSPLSLECTVEGTSNPNLYWYRQAAGRGLQLLFYSVGIGQISSEVPQNLSASRPQDRQFILSSKKLLLSDSGFYLCAWGGDHYEQYFGPGTRLTVT.

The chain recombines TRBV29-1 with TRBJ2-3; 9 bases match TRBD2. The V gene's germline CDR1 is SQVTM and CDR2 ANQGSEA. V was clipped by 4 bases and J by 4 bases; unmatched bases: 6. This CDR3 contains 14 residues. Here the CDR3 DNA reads TGCAGCGTTGCAATAGCGGGAGCCCCAGATACGCAGTATTTT. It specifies CSVAIAGAPDTQYF.

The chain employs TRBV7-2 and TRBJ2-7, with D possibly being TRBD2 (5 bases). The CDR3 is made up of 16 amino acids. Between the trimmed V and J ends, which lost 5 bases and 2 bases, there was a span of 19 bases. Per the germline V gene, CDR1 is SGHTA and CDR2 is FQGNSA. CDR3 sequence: CASSTKADPAAYEQYF. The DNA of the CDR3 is TGTGCCAGCAGCACAAAAGCGGACCCCGCCGCCTACGAGCAGTACTTC.

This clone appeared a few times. DNA of the CDR3: TGCAGCGTTGAAGATCCGGGACGGCTCGGTATCTACGAGCAGTACTTC. This gives the protein CSVEDPGRLGIYEQYF. The chain combines TRBV29-1 with TRBJ2-7; the D call may be TRBD1 or TRBD2 (5 bases each). Germline V gives CDR1 SQVTM, CDR2 ANQGSEA. Trimming left V 0 bases short and J 3 bases short, with 18 bases between. CDR3 size: 16 residues.

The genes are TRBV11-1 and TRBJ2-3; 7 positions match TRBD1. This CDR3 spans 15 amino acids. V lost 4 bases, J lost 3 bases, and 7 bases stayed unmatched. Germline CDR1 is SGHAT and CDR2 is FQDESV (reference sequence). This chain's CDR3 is CASSSDRVGTDTQYF. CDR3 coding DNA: TGTGCCAGCAGCTCCGACAGGGTAGGGACAGATACGCAGTATTTT.

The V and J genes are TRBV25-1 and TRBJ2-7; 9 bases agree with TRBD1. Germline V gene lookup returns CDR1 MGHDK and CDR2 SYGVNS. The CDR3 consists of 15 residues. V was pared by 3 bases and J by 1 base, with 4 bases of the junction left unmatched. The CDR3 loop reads CASSESTGGSYEQYF. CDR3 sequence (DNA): TGTGCCAGCAGTGAGTCGACAGGGGGATCCTACGAGCAGTACTTC.

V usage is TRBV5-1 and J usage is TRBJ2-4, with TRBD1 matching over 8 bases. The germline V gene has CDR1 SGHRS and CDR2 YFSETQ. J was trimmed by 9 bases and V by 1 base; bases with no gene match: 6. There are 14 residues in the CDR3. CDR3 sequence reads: CASSLFDRGSIQYF. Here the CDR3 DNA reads TGCGCCAGCAGCTTGTTTGACAGGGGATCCATTCAGTACTTC.

CDR3 residues: CASSAPALEGSGNTIYF. CDR3 coding DNA: TGTGCCAGCAGTGCCCCGGCCCTCGAGGGCTCTGGAAACACCATATATTTT. The V gene is TRBV2, the J gene TRBJ1-3; no firm D call. V lost 4 bases and J lost 0, with 16 bases in between. The CDR3 covers 17 residues. CDR1 SNHLY and CDR2 FYNNEI come from the germline V gene.

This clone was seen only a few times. CDR3 nucleotides: TGCGCCAGCAGCTTAGGACCAGGCTCCTACAATGAGCAGTTCTTC. Its translation: CASSLGPGSYNEQFF. The chain recombines TRBV5-1 with TRBJ2-1; the D is unclear. This CDR3 contains 15 residues. Germline V gives CDR1 SGHRS, CDR2 YFSETQ. V was pared by 2 bases and J by 0 bases, with 9 bases between.

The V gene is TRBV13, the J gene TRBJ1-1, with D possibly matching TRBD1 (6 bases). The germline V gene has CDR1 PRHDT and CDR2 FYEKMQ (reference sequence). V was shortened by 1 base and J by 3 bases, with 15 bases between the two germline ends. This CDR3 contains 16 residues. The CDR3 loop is CASSLEVQGRDTEAFF. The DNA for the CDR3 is TGTGCCAGCAGCTTAGAGGTTCAGGGGAGAGACACTGAAGCTTTCTTT.

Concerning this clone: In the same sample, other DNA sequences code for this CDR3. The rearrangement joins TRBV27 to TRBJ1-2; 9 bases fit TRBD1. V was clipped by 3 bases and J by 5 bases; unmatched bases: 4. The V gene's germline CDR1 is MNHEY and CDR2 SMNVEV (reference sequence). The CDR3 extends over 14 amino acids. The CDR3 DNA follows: TGTGCCAGCAGTTTTTCAGGACAGGGGTATGGCTACACCTTC. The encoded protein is CASSFSGQGYGYTF.

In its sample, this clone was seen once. This CDR3 is CASSPSGGSSYEQYF. The CDR3 DNA reads as TGTGCCAGCAGCCCTAGCGGGGGGAGCTCCTACGAGCAGTACTTC. This chain uses TRBV7-2 with TRBJ2-7, with 11 bases fitting TRBD2. The V and J ends lost 5 bases and 0 bases, in that order; junction bases with no gene match: 3. The germline CDR1 and CDR2 sequences are SGHTA and FQGNSA. The length of the CDR3 is 15 residues.

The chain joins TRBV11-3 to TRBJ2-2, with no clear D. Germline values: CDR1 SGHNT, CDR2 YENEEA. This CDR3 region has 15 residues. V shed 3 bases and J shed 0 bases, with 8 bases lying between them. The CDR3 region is CASSFGRANTGELFF. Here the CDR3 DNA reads TGTGCCAGCAGCTTCGGGCGCGCGAACACCGGGGAGCTGTTTTTT.

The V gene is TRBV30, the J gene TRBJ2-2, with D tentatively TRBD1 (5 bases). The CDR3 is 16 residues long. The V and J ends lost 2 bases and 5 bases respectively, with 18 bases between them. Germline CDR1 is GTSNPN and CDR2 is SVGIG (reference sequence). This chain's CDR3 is CAWSLKGSYRTGELFF. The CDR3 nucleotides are TGTGCCTGGAGTTTGAAGGGGTCGTACAGAACCGGGGAGCTGTTTTTT.

DNA for the CDR3: TGTGCCAGCAGCCGAGGAGACAGGGAACTCCAAGAGACCCAGTACTTC. Its translation is CASSRGDRELQETQYF. This sequence joins TRBV4-2 and TRBJ2-5; the match to TRBD1 covers 7 bases. CDR3 length equals 16 residues. Per the germline V gene, CDR1 is LGHNA and CDR2 is YNFKEQ. V lost 4 bases and J lost 1; bases outside the gene matches: 9.